This T cell receptor beta chain was captured by sequencing in a study of response to subunit inactivated influenza vaccine (dated by TCRdb to the late 2010s). In terms of the full investigation: The study used deep quantitative T cell receptor repertoire profiling to track responses to a trivalent subunit inactivated influenza vaccine.

CDR1 DFQATT and CDR2 SNEGSKA were looked up in the germline V gene (reference sequence). The CDR3 holds 19 amino acids from the cysteine to the phenylalanine. The retained sequence is limited to the CDR3, 57 bases, with the frame set at the first base. Ends trimmed: V by 6 bases, J by 6 bases; bases unmatched to a gene: 25. Ten or more counts support this clonotype. Its cognate antigen has yet to be identified. One base away there is no much larger clone; base qualities are not given. The investigation overall reported the following: The authors suggested that each seasonal influenza vaccination may recruit only a limited number of new T cells.

The method behind the library was RT-PCR. The instrument given in TCRdb is Illumina HiSeq 2500. TCRdb trimmed the raw reads at Q25, called clones with MiXCR and kept productive beta chains. Every distinct CDR3 protein forms one entry, paired with its most common genes and DNA. This sample lists around 850,000 distinct CDR3 sequences; approximately 18% were detected once. The top ten clones comprise 9.5% to 13% of the sample. The sequences come from PBMCs from blood, collected about 5 days after vaccination. This receptor was taken from a man aged 50 or older who received an inactivated influenza vaccine. Donor details come from another sample of the same person, matched by shared clones. The V gene is TRBV20-1 and the J gene is TRBJ2-7; the junction holds 11 bases that match TRBD2. The CDR3 region has the sequence CSARPDRETSGAPGSEQYF. The sequence in DNA is TGCAGTGCCAGACCCGACAGGGAGACTAGCGGGGCACCAGGATCCGAGCAGTACTTC.